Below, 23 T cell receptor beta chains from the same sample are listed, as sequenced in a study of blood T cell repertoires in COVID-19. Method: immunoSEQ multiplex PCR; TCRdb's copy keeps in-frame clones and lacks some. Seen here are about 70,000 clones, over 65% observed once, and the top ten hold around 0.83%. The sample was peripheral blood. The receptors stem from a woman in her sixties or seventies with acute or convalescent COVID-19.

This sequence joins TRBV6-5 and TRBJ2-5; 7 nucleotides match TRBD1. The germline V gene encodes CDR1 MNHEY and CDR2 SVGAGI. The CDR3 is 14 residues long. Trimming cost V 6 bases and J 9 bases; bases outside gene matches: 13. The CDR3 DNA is TGTGCCAGCAGACACACGGACAGGCAAGCGGCCCAGTACTTC. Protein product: CASRHTDRQAAQYF.

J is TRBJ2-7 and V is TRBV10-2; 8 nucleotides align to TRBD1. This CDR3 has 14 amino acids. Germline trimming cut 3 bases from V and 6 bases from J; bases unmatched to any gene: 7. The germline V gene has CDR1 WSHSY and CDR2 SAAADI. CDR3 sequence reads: CASSELGQAGEQYF. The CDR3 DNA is TGCGCCAGCAGTGAACTGGGACAGGCGGGCGAGCAGTACTTC.

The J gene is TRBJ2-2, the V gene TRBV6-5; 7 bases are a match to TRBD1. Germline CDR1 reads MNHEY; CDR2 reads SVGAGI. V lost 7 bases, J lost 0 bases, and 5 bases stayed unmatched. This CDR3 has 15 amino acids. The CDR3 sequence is CASTNRGPNTGELFF. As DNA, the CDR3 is TGTGCCAGCACCAACAGGGGCCCGAACACCGGGGAGCTGTTTTTT.

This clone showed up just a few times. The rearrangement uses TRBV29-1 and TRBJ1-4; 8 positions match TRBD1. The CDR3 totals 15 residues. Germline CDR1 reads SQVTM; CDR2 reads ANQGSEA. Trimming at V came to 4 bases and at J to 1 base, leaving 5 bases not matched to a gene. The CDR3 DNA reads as TGCAGCGTTGCGGGACAGGTCGGAACTAATGAAAAACTGTTTTTT. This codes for CSVAGQVGTNEKLFF.

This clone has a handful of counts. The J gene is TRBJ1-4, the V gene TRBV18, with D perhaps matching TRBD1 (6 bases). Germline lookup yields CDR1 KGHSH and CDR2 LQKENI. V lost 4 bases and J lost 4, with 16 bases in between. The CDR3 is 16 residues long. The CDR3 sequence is CASSLNSWDNNEKLFF. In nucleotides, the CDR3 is TGTGCCAGCTCACTAAACTCATGGGACAATAATGAAAAACTGTTTTTT.

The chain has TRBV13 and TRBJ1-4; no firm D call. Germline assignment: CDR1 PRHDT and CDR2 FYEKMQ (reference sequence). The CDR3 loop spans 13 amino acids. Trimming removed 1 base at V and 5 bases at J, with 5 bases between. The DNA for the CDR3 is TGTGCCAGCAGCTTAGACAGAAATGAAAAACTGTTTTTT. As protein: CASSLDRNEKLFF.

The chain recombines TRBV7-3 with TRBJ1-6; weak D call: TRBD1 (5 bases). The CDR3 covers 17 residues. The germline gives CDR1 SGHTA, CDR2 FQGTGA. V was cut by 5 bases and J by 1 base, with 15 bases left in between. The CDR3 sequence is CASSPSPGRSYNSPLHF. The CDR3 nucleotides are TGTGCCAGCAGCCCAAGTCCAGGGCGTTCCTATAATTCACCCCTCCACTTT.

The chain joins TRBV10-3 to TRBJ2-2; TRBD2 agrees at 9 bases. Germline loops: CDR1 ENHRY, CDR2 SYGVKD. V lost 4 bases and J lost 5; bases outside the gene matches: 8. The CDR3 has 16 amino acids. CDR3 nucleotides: TGTGCCATCAGTGCAGAGACTAGCGGAGCGACCGGGGAGCTGTTTTTT. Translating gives CAISAETSGATGELFF.

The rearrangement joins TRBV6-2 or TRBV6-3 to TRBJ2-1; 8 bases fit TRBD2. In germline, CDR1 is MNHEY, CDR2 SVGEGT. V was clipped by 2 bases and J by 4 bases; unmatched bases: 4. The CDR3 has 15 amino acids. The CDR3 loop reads CASSYERETYNEQFF. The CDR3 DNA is TGTGCCAGCAGTTACGAGCGGGAGACGTACAATGAGCAGTTCTTC.

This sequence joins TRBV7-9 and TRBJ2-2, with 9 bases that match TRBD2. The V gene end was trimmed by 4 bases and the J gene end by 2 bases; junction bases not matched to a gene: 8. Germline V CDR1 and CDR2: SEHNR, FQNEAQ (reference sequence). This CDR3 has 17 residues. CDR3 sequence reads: CASSSYSGGFNTGELFF. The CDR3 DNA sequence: TGTGCCAGCAGCTCCTATAGCGGGGGATTTAACACCGGGGAGCTGTTTTTT.

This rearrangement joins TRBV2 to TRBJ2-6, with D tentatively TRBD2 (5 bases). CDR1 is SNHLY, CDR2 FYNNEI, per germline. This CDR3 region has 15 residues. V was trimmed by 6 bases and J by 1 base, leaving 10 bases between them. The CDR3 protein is CASRREKSGANVLTF. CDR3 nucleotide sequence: TGTGCCAGCAGGAGGGAGAAGTCTGGGGCCAACGTCCTGACTTTC.

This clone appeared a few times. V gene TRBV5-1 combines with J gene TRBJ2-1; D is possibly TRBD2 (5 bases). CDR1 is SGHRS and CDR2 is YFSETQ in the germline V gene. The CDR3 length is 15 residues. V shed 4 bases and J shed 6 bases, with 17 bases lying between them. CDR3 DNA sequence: TGCGCCAGCAGCCAAGAGGGAGCTCTTGGCAATGAGCAGTTCTTC. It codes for CASSQEGALGNEQFF.

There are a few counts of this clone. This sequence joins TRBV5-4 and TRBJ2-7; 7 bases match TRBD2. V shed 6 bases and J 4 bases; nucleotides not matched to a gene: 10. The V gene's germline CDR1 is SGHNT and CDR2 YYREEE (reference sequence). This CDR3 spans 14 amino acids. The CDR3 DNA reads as TGTGCCAGCAAGAGGGGAGGGGACGGGTACGAGCAGTACTTC. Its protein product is CASKRGGDGYEQYF.

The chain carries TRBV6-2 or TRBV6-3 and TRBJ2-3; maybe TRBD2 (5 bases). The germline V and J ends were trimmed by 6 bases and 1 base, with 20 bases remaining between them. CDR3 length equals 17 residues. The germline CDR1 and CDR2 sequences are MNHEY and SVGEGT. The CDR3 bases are TGTGCCAGCAGCGACCCGCGTGGGAGCGGCGGCACAGATACGCAGTATTTT. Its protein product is CASSDPRGSGGTDTQYF.

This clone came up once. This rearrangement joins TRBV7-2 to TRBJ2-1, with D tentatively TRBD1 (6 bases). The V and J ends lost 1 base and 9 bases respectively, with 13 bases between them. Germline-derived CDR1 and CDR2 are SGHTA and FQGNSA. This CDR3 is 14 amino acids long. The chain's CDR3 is CASSLGGQGIEQFF. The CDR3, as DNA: TGTGCCAGCAGCTTAGGAGGTCAGGGGATTGAGCAGTTCTTC.

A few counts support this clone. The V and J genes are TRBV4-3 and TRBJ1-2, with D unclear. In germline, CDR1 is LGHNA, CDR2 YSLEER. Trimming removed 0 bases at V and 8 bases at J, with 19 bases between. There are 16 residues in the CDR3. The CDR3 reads CASSQDSQVATRGYTF. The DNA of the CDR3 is TGCGCCAGCAGCCAAGATTCTCAGGTGGCCACCAGGGGCTACACCTTC.

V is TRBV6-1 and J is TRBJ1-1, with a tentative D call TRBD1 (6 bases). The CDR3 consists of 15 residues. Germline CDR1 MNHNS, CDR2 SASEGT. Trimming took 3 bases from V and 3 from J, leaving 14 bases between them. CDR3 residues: CASSDIGRGHTEAFF. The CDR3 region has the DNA TGTGCCAGCAGTGATATTGGCAGGGGCCACACTGAAGCTTTCTTT.

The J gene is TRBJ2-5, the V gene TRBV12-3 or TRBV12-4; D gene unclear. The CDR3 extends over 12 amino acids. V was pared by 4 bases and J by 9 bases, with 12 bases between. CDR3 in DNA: TGTGCCAGCAGTTCCCCCGGCGCGGCCCAGTACTTC. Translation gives CASSSPGAAQYF.

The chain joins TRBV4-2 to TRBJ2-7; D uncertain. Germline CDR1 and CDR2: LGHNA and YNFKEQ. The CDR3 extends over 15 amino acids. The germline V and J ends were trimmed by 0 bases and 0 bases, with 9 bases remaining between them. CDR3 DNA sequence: TGTGCCAGCAGCCAAGACTACCGAACCTCCTACGAGCAGTACTTC. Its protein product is CASSQDYRTSYEQYF.

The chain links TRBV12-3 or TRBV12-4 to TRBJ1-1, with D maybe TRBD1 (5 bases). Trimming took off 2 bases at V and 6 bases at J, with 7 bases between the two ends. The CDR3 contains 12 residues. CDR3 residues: CASSLRGSEAFF. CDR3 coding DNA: TGTGCCAGCAGTTTACGGGGGTCTGAAGCTTTCTTT.

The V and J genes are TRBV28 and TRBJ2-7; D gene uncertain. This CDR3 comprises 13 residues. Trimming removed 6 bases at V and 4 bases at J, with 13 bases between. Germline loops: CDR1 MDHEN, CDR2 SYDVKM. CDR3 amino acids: CASRSQPTYEQYF. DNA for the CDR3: TGTGCCAGCAGATCACAGCCCACTTACGAGCAGTACTTC.

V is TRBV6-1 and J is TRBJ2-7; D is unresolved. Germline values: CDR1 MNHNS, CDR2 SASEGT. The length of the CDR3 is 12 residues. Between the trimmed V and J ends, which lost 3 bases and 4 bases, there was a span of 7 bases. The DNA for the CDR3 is TGTGCCAGCAGTGATCTCCTATACGAGCAGTACTTC. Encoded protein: CASSDLLYEQYF.

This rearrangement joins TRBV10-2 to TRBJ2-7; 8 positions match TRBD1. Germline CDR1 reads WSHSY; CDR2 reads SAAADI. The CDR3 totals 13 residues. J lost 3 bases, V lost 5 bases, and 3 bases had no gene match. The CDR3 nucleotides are TGCGCCAGCAGTAATGGACAGGGCTACGAGCAGTACTTC. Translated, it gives CASSNGQGYEQYF.